The TCR beta chain under discussion was sequenced for a study of blood T cell repertoires in COVID-19. Study-level information: Samples came from the United States, Italy and Spain, spanning acute and convalescent COVID-19. The analysed material was cDNA or gDNA that came from T cells, B-cell-depleted T cells, or PBMCs.

This clone turned up a few times. In the original workflow: How many nucleated cells were present was estimated from reference gene primer amplification. Profiled with immunoSEQ multiplex PCR; TCRdb holds only in-frame clones, not every one. For V, J and clone size, that table is used; D and trimming come from the DNA. The sample consists of under 300,000 clones, roughly 84% of them appearing once. This TCR came from a woman between 40 and 55 years old with active or convalescent COVID-19. Specimen: peripheral blood.

CDR3 sequence reads: CSAGTRDYNEQFF. The CDR3 region has the DNA TGCAGCGCCGGGACTAGAGATTACAATGAGCAGTTCTTC. The chain has TRBV29-1 and TRBJ2-1; 8 bases are a match to TRBD2. Germline loops: CDR1 SQVTM, CDR2 ANQGSEA. The CDR3 loop spans 13 amino acids. The ends lost 7 bases at V and 4 bases at J; junction bases unmatched: 6.